This T cell receptor (beta chain) was sequenced in a study of T cells after yellow fever vaccination. Study results and caveats: Weaker overall, the secondary response nonetheless peaked faster (day 5 versus 15).

By sample share, this clonotype is medium-sized (0.01 to 0.1%). CDR3 length: 13 residues. V was cut by 5 bases and J by 2 bases, with 13 bases left in between. Per the germline V gene, CDR1 is DFQATT and CDR2 is SNEGSKA (reference sequence). Each CDR3 protein is one row after TCRdb ran MiXCR on the 5' RACE reads. The table records approximately 27,000 distinct CDR3 sequences, 4.5% to 7% of them present only once. This specimen consisted of PBMCs, either bulk or a sorted T-cell subset (CD4+, CD8+, memory, or dextramer-sorted; not recorded which), obtained 15 days after the yellow fever booster vaccination. The TCR comes from a man under 40 who received the YFV17D yellow fever vaccine. This chain joins TRBV20-1 and TRBJ2-7; D is tentatively TRBD1 or TRBD2 (5 bases each). The CDR3 here is CSAGTGTAYEQYF. The DNA for the CDR3 is TGCAGTGCTGGAACCGGGACGGCCTACGAGCAGTACTTC.